This T cell receptor (beta chain) came from a study of T-cell memory formation after mild COVID-19. Study-wide background: Largely donor-specific sequence clusters came from a couple of donors.

TCR alpha and TCR beta cDNA libraries with sample barcodes and UMIs came from 5'RACE using constant-segment primers. One entry per CDR3 protein, called by TCRdb with MiXCR from the 5' RACE reads. The sample contains some 100,000 distinct CDR3 sequences, roughly 10% of which appear only once. Broader study findings: CM and EM subsets held most contracting CD4+ clones; EMRA held CD8+ ones.

This clonotype was found a few times. Its antigen is not identified. Sequencing was performed on PBMCs or a T cell subset sorted from them (not recorded which). This TCR was recovered from a man in his late teens or twenties who had mild COVID-19 (a few samples of this study predate the infection). Cell type and time point are not known.

The CDR3 DNA is TGTGCCAGCAGCCCAGGTAACGCTGAAGCTTTCTTT. Amino acid sequence: CASSPGNAEAFF. V gene TRBV7-9 combines with J gene TRBJ1-1; D is undetermined. The CDR3 length is 12 residues. The V and J ends lost 5 bases and 6 bases respectively, with 10 bases between them. In germline, CDR1 is SEHNR, CDR2 FQNEAQ (reference sequence).